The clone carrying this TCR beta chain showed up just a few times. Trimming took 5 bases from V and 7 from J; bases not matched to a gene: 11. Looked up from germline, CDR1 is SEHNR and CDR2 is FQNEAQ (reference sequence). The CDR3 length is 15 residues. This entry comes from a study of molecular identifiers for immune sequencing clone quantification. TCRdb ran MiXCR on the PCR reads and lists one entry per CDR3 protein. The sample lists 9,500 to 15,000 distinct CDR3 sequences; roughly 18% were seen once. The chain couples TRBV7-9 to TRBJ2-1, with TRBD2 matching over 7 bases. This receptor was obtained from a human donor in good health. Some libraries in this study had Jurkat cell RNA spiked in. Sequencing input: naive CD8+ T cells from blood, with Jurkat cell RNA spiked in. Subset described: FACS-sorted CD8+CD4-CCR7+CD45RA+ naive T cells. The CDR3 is CASSPAGLHDNEQFF. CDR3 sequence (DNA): TGTGCCAGCAGCCCAGCGGGACTTCACGATAATGAGCAGTTCTTC.